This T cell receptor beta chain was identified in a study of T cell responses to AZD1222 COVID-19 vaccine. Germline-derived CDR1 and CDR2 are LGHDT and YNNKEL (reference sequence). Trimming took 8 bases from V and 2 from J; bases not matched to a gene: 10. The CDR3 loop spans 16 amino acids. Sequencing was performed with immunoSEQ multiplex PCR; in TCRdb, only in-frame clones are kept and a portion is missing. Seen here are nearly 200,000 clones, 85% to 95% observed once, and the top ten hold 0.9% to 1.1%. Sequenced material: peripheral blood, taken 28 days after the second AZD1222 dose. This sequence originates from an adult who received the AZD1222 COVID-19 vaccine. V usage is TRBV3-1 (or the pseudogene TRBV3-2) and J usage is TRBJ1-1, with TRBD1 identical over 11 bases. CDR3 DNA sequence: TGTGCCAGCTGGGATCCTCGGACAGGGGGCAACACTGAAGCTTTCTTT. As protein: CASWDPRTGGNTEAFF.